This record concerns one TCR beta chain sequence. Its antigen is not known. These data come from a study of cytomegalovirus exposure and HLA in healthy donors. Overall study: Researchers found that approximately 85% of just under 400 genotyped donors fell within the Caucasian-associated ancestry cluster. Study conclusions and caveats: Some public TCRs appeared in many individuals, while most sequences were rare. Previous analysis showed most TCR beta V segments were productive about 90% or about 30% of the time.

Amplification used 60 Vbeta primers and 13 Jbeta primers. Assay: immunoSEQ multiplex PCR; the TCRdb copy retains only in-frame clones and omits some. Among around 110,000 clones listed, about three fifths were seen once. CDR1 MNHNY and CDR2 SVGAGI come from the germline V gene (reference sequence). The CDR3 has 14 amino acids. The V end was cut by 2 bases, the J end by 6 bases, with 12 bases between. V is TRBV6-6 and J is TRBJ2-3; possibly TRBD1 for D (5 bases). The specimen sequenced was PBMCs. This TCR was recovered from a woman in her thirties or forties in good health and CMV-seropositive. The CDR3 here is CASSYLLGADTQYF. Here the CDR3 DNA reads TGTGCCAGCAGTTACCTCCTAGGGGCTGATACGCAGTATTTT.